This is a list of T cell receptor beta chains from one sample in a study of T cells in Graves' hyperthyroidism and ophthalmopathy. A single record per CDR3 protein comes from TCRdb applying MiXCR to the multiplex PCR reads. Altogether about 270,000 distinct CDR3 sequences are present, about 20% being singletons, with the ten largest covering approximately 60%. The source material was blood. These receptors were collected from a man under 40 with Graves' ophthalmopathy. Both conserved end residues are part of each CDR3. The D gene is left open where the match is weak. Size values are once, few and many counts, or a class for expanded clones, and some rows have none.

v_gene	d_gene	j_gene	abundance	CDR3aa	CDR3nt
TRBV19	TRBD2	TRBJ2-7	NA	CASSMILAGVYEQYF	TGTGCCAGTAGCATGATTTTAGCGGGAGTCTACGAGCAGTACTTC
TRBV7-9	NA	TRBJ1-1	NA	CASSLGAGRNTEAFF	TGTGCCAGCAGCTTAGGAGCAGGACGGAACACTGAAGCTTTCTTT
TRBV28	NA	TRBJ2-3	NA	CASNLRSSDTQYF	TGTGCCAGCAATTTAAGGTCTTCAGATACGCAGTATTTT
TRBV11-3	NA	TRBJ2-2	NA	CASTPRLAGMNTGELFF	TGTGCCAGCACCCCACGTCTTGCAGGGATGAACACCGGGGAGCTGTTTTTT
TRBV6-1	TRBD2	TRBJ2-1	NA	CASRQLAGGNEQFF	TGTGCCAGCAGACAACTAGCGGGAGGGAATGAGCAGTTCTTC
TRBV5-1	TRBD1	TRBJ1-4	few	CASSLEDRGHEKLFF	TGCGCCAGCAGCTTGGAGGACAGGGGACATGAAAAACTGTTTTTT
TRBV9	TRBD1	TRBJ1-6	NA	CASSVTGTGNSPLHF	TGTGCCAGCAGCGTTACCGGGACAGGGAATTCACCCCTCCACTTT
TRBV6-6	TRBD1	TRBJ2-7	many	CASSYSKDRGSSYEQYF	TGTGCCAGCAGTTACTCGAAGGACAGGGGAAGCTCCTACGAGCAGTACTTC
TRBV6-2/TRBV6-3	NA	TRBJ1-5	NA	CASKGPSTSNQPQHF	TGTGCCAGCAAGGGGCCGTCTACTAGCAATCAGCCCCAGCATTTT
TRBV7-9	NA	TRBJ1-2	NA	CASTELGRTNYGYTF	TGTGCCAGCACCGAGCTGGGCAGAACTAACTATGGCTACACCTTC
TRBV3-1	NA	TRBJ2-1	few	CASSPRLDNEQFF	TGTGCCAGCAGTCCCCGACTAGACAATGAGCAGTTCTTC
TRBV11-2	TRBD2	TRBJ2-3	NA	CASSLDFRTSGTTDTQYF	TGTGCCAGCAGCTTAGATTTTCGGACTAGCGGGACGACAGATACGCAGTATTTT
TRBV30	TRBD2	TRBJ2-1	few	CAWSVKVGTSGRAAMGEQFF	TGTGCCTGGAGTGTAAAGGTGGGGACTAGCGGGAGGGCCGCGATGGGTGAGCAGTTCTTC
TRBV5-1	TRBD1	TRBJ2-1	many	CASSLRTGIGNEQFF	TGCGCCAGCAGTCTTAGGACAGGGATTGGCAATGAGCAGTTCTTC
TRBV29-1	NA	TRBJ2-7	NA	CSVRFTHEQYF	TGCAGCGTTAGGTTCACCCACGAGCAGTACTTC
TRBV20-1	NA	TRBJ2-5	few	CSATTGIETQYF	TGCAGTGCTACCACAGGGATAGAGACCCAGTACTTC
TRBV20-1	TRBD2	TRBJ2-1	few	CSALTGTSGRNNEQFF	TGCAGTGCGTTAACCGGGACTAGCGGGAGAAACAATGAGCAGTTCTTC
TRBV29-1	NA	TRBJ2-1	few	CSDTSSSYNEQFF	TGCAGCGATACATCGAGCTCCTACAATGAGCAGTTCTTC
TRBV27	TRBD2	TRBJ2-3	NA	CASSSQTSGSPDTQYF	TGTGCCAGCAGCTCCCAGACTAGCGGGAGCCCAGATACGCAGTATTTT
TRBV27	TRBD1	TRBJ2-7	few	CASSLSPGTGSPYEQYF	TGTGCCAGCAGTTTAAGCCCCGGGACAGGGAGTCCCTACGAGCAGTACTTC